The entry that follows covers one T cell receptor (beta chain) sequence. Its antigen is as yet unknown. TCRdb passed the PCR reads through MiXCR, listing each CDR3 protein once. The data hold approximately 30,000 distinct CDR3 sequences, with approximately 51% observed a single time. The sample comes from a study of vaccination and CD4 T cells after COVID-19. Study-level information: The convalescents, six males and four females, included two who were Hispanic.

Findings of the study overall: When vaccine-specific clones from convalescent patients were examined, 304 of 307 were spike mono-reactive. Median roughly 90% of reactive clones detected in convalescent patients emerged only post-vaccination.

Time point given: late sampling 161 to 241 days after vaccination in three convalescent patients. This CDR3 contains 15 residues. Per the germline V gene, CDR1 is LNHDA and CDR2 is SQIVND (reference sequence). The V gene lost 3 bases and the J gene lost 9 bases, with 20 bases spanning the gap. The V gene is TRBV19, the J gene TRBJ2-5; D not certain. Sequenced here: CD4+ T cells from blood, sampled about 7 months after SARS-CoV-2 vaccination. The TCR sequence derives from a human donor who had recovered from COVID-19. The CDR3, as DNA: TGTGCCAGTAGTATCGGAGAGGCCCTAAATGAGGCCCAGTACTTC. Amino acids: CASSIGEALNEAQYF. Using reference TRBV19 and TRBJ2-5 for the parts outside the CDR3, the full variable domain is DGGITQSPKYLFRKEGQNVTLSCEQNLNHDAMYWYRQDPGQGLRLIYYSQIVNDFQKGDIAEGYSVSREKKESFPLTVTSAQKNPTAFYLCASSIGEALNEAQYFGPGTRLLVL.